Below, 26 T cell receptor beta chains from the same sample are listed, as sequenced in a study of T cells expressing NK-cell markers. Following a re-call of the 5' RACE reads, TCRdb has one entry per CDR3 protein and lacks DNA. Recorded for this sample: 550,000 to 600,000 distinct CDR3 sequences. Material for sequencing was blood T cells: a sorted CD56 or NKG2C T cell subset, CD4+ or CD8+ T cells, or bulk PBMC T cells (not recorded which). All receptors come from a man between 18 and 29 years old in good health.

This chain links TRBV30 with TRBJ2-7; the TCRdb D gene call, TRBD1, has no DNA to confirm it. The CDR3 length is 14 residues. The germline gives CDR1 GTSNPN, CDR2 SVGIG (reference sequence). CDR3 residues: CAWISQDKSYEQYF.

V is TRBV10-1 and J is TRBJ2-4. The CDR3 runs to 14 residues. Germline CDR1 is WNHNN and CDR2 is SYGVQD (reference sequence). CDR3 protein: CASSESLAKNIQYF.

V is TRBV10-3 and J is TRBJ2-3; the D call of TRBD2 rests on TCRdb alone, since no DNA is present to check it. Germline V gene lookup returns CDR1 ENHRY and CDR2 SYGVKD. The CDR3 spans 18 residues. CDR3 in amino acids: CAISERLAGERDTDTQYF.

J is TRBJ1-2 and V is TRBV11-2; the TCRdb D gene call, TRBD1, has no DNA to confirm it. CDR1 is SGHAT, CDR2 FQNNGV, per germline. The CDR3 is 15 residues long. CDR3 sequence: CASRLGTASNYGYTF.

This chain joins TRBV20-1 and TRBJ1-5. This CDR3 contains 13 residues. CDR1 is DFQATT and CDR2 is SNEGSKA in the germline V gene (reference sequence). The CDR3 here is CSASAGTNQPQHF.

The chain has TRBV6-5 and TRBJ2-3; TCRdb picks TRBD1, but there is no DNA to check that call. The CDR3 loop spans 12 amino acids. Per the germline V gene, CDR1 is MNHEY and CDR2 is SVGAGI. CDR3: CASRDTENTQYF.

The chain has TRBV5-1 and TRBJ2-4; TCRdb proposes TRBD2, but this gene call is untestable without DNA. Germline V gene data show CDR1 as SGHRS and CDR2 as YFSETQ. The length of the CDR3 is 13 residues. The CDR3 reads CASSKEGVNIQYF.

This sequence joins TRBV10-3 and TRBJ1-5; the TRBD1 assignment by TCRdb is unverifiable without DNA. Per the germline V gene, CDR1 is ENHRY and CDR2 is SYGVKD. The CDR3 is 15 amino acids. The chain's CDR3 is CAIRKGTDSNQPQHF.

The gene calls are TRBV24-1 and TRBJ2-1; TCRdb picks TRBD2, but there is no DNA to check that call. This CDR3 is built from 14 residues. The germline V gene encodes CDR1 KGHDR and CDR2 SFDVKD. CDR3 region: CATSESGTRREQFF.

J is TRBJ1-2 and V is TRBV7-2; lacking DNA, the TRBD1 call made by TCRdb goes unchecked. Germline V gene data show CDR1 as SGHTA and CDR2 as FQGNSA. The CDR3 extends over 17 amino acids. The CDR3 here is CASSFFPLRQGVGGYTF.

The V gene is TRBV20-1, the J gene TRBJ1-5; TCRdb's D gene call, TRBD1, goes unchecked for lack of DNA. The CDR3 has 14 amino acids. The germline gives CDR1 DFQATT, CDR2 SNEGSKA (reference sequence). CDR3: CSAAQGGGNQPQHF.

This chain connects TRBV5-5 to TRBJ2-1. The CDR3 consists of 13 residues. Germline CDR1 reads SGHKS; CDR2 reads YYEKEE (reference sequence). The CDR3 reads CASTTEAYNEQFF.

The CDR3 region is CSARDLRGTGGGETQYF. This chain uses TRBV20-1 with TRBJ2-5; TCRdb picks TRBD1, but there is no DNA to check that call. The CDR3 length is 17 residues. From germline, CDR1 is DFQATT and CDR2 SNEGSKA (reference sequence).

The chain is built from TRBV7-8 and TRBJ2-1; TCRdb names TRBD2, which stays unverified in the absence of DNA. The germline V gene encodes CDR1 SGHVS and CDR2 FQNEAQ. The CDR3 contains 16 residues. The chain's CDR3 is CASSQVPSGLRGEQFF.

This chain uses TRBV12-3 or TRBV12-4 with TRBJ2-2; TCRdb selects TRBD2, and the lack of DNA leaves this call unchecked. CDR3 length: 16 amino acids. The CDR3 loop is CASSRTSGSIAGELFF.

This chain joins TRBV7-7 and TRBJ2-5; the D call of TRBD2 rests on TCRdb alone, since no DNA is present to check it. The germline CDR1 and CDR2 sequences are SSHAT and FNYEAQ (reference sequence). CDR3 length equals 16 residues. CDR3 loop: CASSLSIAGMDETQYF.

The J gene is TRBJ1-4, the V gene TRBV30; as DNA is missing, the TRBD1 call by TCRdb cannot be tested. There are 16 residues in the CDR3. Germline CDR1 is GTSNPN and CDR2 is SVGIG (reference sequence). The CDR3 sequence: CAWGQGFTSANEKLFF.

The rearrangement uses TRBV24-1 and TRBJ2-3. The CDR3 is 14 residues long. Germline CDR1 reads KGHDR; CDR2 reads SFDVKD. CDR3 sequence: CATSDLYVADTQYF.

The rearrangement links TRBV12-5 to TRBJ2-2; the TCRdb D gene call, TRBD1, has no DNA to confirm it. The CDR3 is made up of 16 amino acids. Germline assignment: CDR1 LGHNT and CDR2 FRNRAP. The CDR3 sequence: CASGLFLQGYTGELFF.

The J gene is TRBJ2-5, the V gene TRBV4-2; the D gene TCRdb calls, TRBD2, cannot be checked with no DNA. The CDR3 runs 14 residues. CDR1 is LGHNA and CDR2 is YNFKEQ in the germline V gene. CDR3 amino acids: CASSQGPAEETQYF.

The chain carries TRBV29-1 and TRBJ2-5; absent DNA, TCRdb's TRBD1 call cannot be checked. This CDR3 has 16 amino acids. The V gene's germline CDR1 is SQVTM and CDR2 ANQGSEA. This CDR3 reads CSVLWTGAGGKETQYF.

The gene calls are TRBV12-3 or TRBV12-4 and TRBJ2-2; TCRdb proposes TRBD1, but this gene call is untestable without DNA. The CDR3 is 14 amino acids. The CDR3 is CASSFSTGVGELFF.

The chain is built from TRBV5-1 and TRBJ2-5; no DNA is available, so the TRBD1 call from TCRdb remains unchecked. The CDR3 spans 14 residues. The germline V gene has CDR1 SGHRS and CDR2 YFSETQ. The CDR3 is CASSPQRGRDAQYF.

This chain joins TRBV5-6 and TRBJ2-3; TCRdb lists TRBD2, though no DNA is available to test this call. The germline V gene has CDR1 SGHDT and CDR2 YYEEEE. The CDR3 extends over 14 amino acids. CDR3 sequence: CASSPGTSGKTQYF.

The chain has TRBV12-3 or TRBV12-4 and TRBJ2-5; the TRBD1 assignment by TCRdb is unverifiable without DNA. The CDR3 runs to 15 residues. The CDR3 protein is CASSLPGGTSETQYF.

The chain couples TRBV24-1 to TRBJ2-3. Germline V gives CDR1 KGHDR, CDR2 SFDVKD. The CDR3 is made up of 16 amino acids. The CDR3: CATSSIVGSSTDTQYF.